Below, 2 T cell receptor beta chains from the same sample are listed, as sequenced in a study of identical twins. Using its own MiXCR run on the 5' RACE reads, TCRdb lists one record per CDR3 protein. Altogether some 500,000 distinct CDR3 sequences are present, just under 10% being singletons, with the ten largest covering around 3.1%. In addition, the sample was reused for a study of yellow fever vaccine responses in identical twins.

What was sequenced was PBMCs. The receptors stem from a woman between 18 and 29 years old in good health.

This clonotype was seen a few times. The chain combines TRBV20-1 with TRBJ2-7, with 9 bases aligning to TRBD1. This CDR3 is 14 amino acids long. V lost 6 bases to trimming and J lost 5 bases; unmatched junction nucleotides: 11. The V gene's germline CDR1 is DFQATT and CDR2 SNEGSKA (reference sequence). CDR3 sequence: CSALPRTGVHEQYF. CDR3 sequence (DNA): TGCAGTGCCCTCCCCAGGACAGGGGTCCACGAGCAGTACTTC.

This clonotype was detected ten times or more. The rearrangement joins TRBV6-1 to TRBJ2-3, with 7 bases that match TRBD2. CDR1 and CDR2 (germline): MNHNS, SASEGT. The V segment lost 7 bases and the J segment 5 bases; nucleotides outside the gene matches: 9. The CDR3 contains 14 residues. The CDR3 DNA reads TGTGCCAGCATTCCCCTAGCGGCGCTAGATACGCAGTATTTT. Protein: CASIPLAALDTQYF.